This entry lists 18 T cell receptor beta chains sequenced from one sample in a study of blood T cell repertoires in COVID-19. Measured with immunoSEQ multiplex PCR; TCRdb has only the in-frame clones, and not every one. Among a few hundred thousand clones listed, 82% were seen once. The sample consisted of peripheral blood. The receptors originated from a woman of 80 years or more with acute or convalescent COVID-19.

The chain couples TRBV9 to TRBJ2-3; 10 bases agree with TRBD1. The length of the CDR3 is 21 residues. V lost 0 bases and J lost 3; bases outside the gene matches: 19. Germline CDR1 reads SGDLS; CDR2 reads YYNGEE. The CDR3 protein is CASSVATPGTGVGLRTDTQYF. CDR3 nucleotide sequence: TGTGCCAGCAGCGTAGCCACCCCCGGGACAGGGGTTGGGTTGAGGACAGATACGCAGTATTTT.

The chain is built from TRBV29-1 and TRBJ1-2, with D unresolved. Germline V CDR1 and CDR2: SQVTM, ANQGSEA. V lost 6 bases and J lost 8, with 10 bases in between. This CDR3 has 10 amino acids. DNA for the CDR3: TGCAGCGTCTTAATCGGGGGCTACACCTTC. This codes for CSVLIGGYTF.

Only a few counts were recorded for this clone. CDR3 amino acids: CASSNRVITGNTIYF. CDR3 DNA: TGTGCCAGTAGTAACAGGGTTATTACTGGAAACACCATATATTTT. The J gene is TRBJ1-3, the V gene TRBV19, with TRBD1 as a possible D gene (6 bases). The length of the CDR3 is 15 residues. Trimming cost V 4 bases and J 2 bases, with 12 bases left between them. CDR1 and CDR2 (germline): LNHDA, SQIVND (reference sequence). Drawing the rest from reference TRBV19 and TRBJ1-3, the complete variable domain is DGGITQSPKYLFRKEGQNVTLSCEQNLNHDAMYWYRQDPGQGLRLIYYSQIVNDFQKGDIAEGYSVSREKKESFPLTVTSAQKNPTAFYLCASSNRVITGNTIYFGEGSWLTVV.

The chain couples TRBV7-9 to TRBJ1-1, with D possibly matching TRBD1 (5 bases). CDR3 length: 14 residues. V was shortened by 5 bases and J by 6 bases, with 16 bases between the two germline ends. CDR1 SEHNR and CDR2 FQNEAQ come from the germline V gene (reference sequence). CDR3 in DNA: TGTGCCAGCAGCGAGAAAAGGGGCAGCTCTGAAGCTTTCTTT. This codes for CASSEKRGSSEAFF.

The chain links TRBV7-9 to TRBJ2-5; TRBD2 matches 11 bases. The CDR3 contains 15 residues. Germline values: CDR1 SEHNR, CDR2 FQNEAQ (reference sequence). Unmatched junction bases numbered 6, after V lost 5 bases and J lost 4 bases. As DNA, the CDR3 is TGTGCCAGCAGCACGGGACTAGCGGCGTCAGAGACCCAGTACTTC. It translates to CASSTGLAASETQYF.

A word on this clone: The junction shows a germline mismatch at one end, possibly a read error. The rearrangement links TRBV7-8 to TRBJ2-7; 9 nucleotides agree with TRBD1. There are 15 residues in the CDR3. CDR1 is SGHVS and CDR2 is FQNEAQ in the germline V gene. The DNA for the CDR3 is TGTGCCAGCACCTTAGGGACAGGGACCTTTTACGAGCAGTACTTC. This encodes CASTLGTGTFYEQYF.

This clone appeared a few times. The DNA of the CDR3 is TGTGCCAGCAGCCAGACAGGCAACACTGAAGCTTTCTTT. The encoded protein is CASSQTGNTEAFF. The V gene is TRBV7-3, the J gene TRBJ1-1; TRBD1 might be the D (6 bases). There are 13 residues in the CDR3. V dropped 5 bases and J dropped 2 bases, with 9 bases sitting between them. CDR1 is SGHTA, CDR2 FQGTGA, per germline.

The chain joins TRBV6-6 to TRBJ1-5; no clear D. V lost 0 bases and J lost 6, with 12 bases in between. The germline V gene has CDR1 MNHNY and CDR2 SVGAGI (reference sequence). The CDR3 extends over 15 amino acids. The CDR3 DNA sequence: TGTGCCAGCAGTTACTCTGGCCAGACGGGTCAGCCCCAGCATTTT. Amino acids: CASSYSGQTGQPQHF.

The gene calls are TRBV3-1 (or the pseudogene TRBV3-2) and TRBJ2-7; D gene uncertain. The CDR3 sequence is 12 residues long. Germline V lookup: CDR1 LGHDT, CDR2 YNNKEL (reference sequence). Trimming shortened V by 4 bases and J by 3 bases, and 7 bases separated the two germline ends. CDR3 protein: CASSLRHYEQYF. CDR3 in DNA: TGTGCCAGCAGCCTAAGACACTACGAGCAGTACTTC.

This chain's CDR3 is CASTGGTGGYNEQFF. The CDR3, as DNA: TGTGCCAGCACGGGGGGGACAGGGGGCTACAATGAGCAGTTCTTC. This chain links TRBV2 with TRBJ2-1; 11 bases fit TRBD1. The CDR3 contains 15 residues. Germline V CDR1 and CDR2: SNHLY, FYNNEI. J lost 3 bases, V lost 7 bases, and 5 bases had no gene match.

The V call is TRBV7-5, the J call TRBJ2-2; the listed D gene, TRBD1, was not tested against the DNA. TRBV7-5 is classified as a pseudogene. The CDR3 spans 12 residues. The CDR3 nucleotides are TGTGCCAGAAGTGGGCTCACCGGGGAGCTGTTTTTT. Protein: CARSGLTGELFF.

The V and J genes are TRBV19 and TRBJ1-2, with 9 positions matching TRBD1. The germline V gene encodes CDR1 LNHDA and CDR2 SQIVND (reference sequence). V lost 6 bases, J lost 4 bases, and 6 bases stayed unmatched. The CDR3 totals 14 residues. The CDR3 bases are TGTGCCAGTAGGACGGGACAGGGATCCTATGGCTACACCTTC. Its protein is CASRTGQGSYGYTF.

The chain links TRBV27 to TRBJ1-2, with D possibly TRBD1 on 6 matching bases. This CDR3 contains 14 residues. Between the trimmed V and J ends, which lost 5 bases and 8 bases, there was a span of 18 bases. Germline-derived CDR1 and CDR2 are MNHEY and SMNVEV (reference sequence). The CDR3 reads CASSPFPGARGYTF. CDR3 nucleotide sequence: TGTGCCAGCAGTCCATTCCCAGGGGCGAGAGGCTACACCTTC.

This clone has only a few counts. The J gene is TRBJ1-1, the V gene TRBV3-1 (or the pseudogene TRBV3-2), with a possible D match to TRBD1 (5 bases). CDR1 and CDR2 (germline): LGHDT, YNNKEL (reference sequence). The CDR3 covers 14 residues. V lost 6 bases, J lost 2 bases, and 13 bases lay in between. This CDR3 reads CASSPLRGNTEAFF. CDR3 in DNA: TGTGCCAGCAGTCCCTTAAGGGGAAACACTGAAGCTTTCTTT.

V is TRBV7-3 and J is TRBJ2-5; D possibly corresponds to TRBD2 (7 bases). Germline loops: CDR1 SGHTA, CDR2 FQGTGA. Trimming took off 2 bases at V and 5 bases at J, with 15 bases between the two ends. This CDR3 comprises 15 residues. The CDR3 protein is CASSLGGGPWETQYF. In nucleotides, the CDR3 is TGTGCCAGCAGCTTAGGCGGGGGCCCTTGGGAGACCCAGTACTTC.

The chain joins TRBV6-5 to TRBJ1-2; D gene uncertain. The V end was cut by 6 bases, the J end by 1 base, with 15 bases between. CDR1 and CDR2 (germline): MNHEY, SVGAGI. The CDR3 is 15 amino acids. Here the CDR3 DNA reads TGTGCCAGCAGGGATCCCGGACTTGTTAACTATGGCTACACCTTC. It codes for CASRDPGLVNYGYTF.

The chain uses TRBV29-1 and TRBJ2-5; 10 positions agree with TRBD2. CDR3 length: 12 residues. V lost 7 bases and J lost 3; bases outside the gene matches: 2. Germline CDR1 is SQVTM and CDR2 is ANQGSEA. The CDR3, as DNA: TGCAGCGCAACTAGCGGGGAAGAGACCCAGTACTTC. This sequence encodes CSATSGEETQYF.

This clone turned up a few times. The sample contains more than one DNA sequence encoding this CDR3. J is TRBJ1-1 and V is TRBV24-1, with a weak D call TRBD1 (5 bases). Germline V gene data show CDR1 as KGHDR and CDR2 as SFDVKD. The length of the CDR3 is 13 residues. Trimming took 0 bases from V and 4 from J, leaving 5 bases between them. CDR3 nucleotides: TGTGCCACCAGTGATTTGAGGGGCACTGAAGCTTTCTTT. It specifies CATSDLRGTEAFF.